This T cell receptor beta chain was sequenced for a study of CD8 T cells in Susac syndrome. Study-level findings and limits: The study recognized that the number of individuals in its TCR sequencing and HLA analysis was relatively small.

In regard to this clonotype: The antigen is not known.

From blood CD8+ and CD4+ T cells, TCR beta sequences were generated. From germline, CDR1 is LNHNV and CDR2 YYDKDF (reference sequence). This CDR3 contains 16 residues. Trimming took off 0 bases at V and 5 bases at J, with 15 bases between the two ends. Random hexamers were used to reverse transcribe 0.5 to 1 ug of RNA. Amplification of TCR beta CDR3 spanned 54 Vbeta and 13 Jbeta via immunoSEQ multiplex PCR. TCRdb re-analysed the immunoSEQ multiplex PCR reads in MiXCR, keeping a single row per CDR3 protein. The table lists about 160,000 distinct CDR3 sequences, about 91% of them singletons, with around 0.08% in the top ten.

The clonotype was recovered from a human donor in good health. Sequencing was performed on CD4+ T cells from PBMCs. The V call is TRBV15, the J call TRBJ2-3; D is perhaps TRBD1 or TRBD2 (6 bases each). CDR3 protein: CATSRDARGREDTQYF. The CDR3 coding sequence is TGTGCCACCAGCAGAGATGCCCGGGGGCGAGAAGATACGCAGTATTTT.